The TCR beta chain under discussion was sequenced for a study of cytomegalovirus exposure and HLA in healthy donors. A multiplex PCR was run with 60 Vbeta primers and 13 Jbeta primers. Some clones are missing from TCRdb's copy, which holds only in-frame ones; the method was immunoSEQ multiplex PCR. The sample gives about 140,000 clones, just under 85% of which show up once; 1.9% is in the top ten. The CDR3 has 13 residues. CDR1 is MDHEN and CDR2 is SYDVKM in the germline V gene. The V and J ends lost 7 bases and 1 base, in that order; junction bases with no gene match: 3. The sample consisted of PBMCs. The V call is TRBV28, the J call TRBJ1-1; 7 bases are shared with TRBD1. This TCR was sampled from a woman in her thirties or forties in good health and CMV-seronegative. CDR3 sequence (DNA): TGTGCCAGCATCGGACAGGCGAACACTGAAGCTTTCTTT. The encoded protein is CASIGQANTEAFF.